The clone carrying this T cell receptor (beta chain) qualifies as medium-sized (0.01 to 0.1%). What it binds is unknown. CDR3 length: 15 amino acids. The germline gives CDR1 KGHSH, CDR2 LQKENI. Trimming took off 3 bases at V and 0 bases at J, with 9 bases between the two ends. This specimen comes from a study of liver allograft versus peripheral blood T cells. About the study: Recipients' peripheral blood supplied the T cell receptor repertoires against which those in transplanted livers were compared.

Each CDR3 protein gets one entry after TCRdb re-called the reads with MiXCR. Of fewer than 9,500 distinct CDR3 sequences in the sample, 16% were seen once. Study outcomes and limitations: Intragraft liver T cell receptor repertoires reportedly differed from peripheral blood repertoires.

The V and J genes are TRBV18 and TRBJ1-5; no definite D call. The sequence derives from a human patient who had a liver transplant. Some of these T cells may belong to the graft donor. In DNA, the CDR3 is TGTGCCAGCTCACCTTACCGGGATAGCAATCAGCCCCAGCATTTT. Translating gives CASSPYRDSNQPQHF. The complete variable domain, with remaining parts taken from reference TRBV18 and TRBJ1-5, reads NAGVMQNPRHLVRRRGQEARLRCSPMKGHSHVYWYRQLPEEGLKFMVYLQKENIIDESGMPKERFSAEFPKEGPSILRIQQVVRGDSAAYFCASSPYRDSNQPQHFGDGTRLSIL.